This T cell receptor beta chain is from a study of shared clonotypes between healthy human individuals. A word on this clone: The target antigen is unknown.

The study, taken as a whole, reports: Memory subsets had estimated richness that was generally smaller than that of naive subsets.

J was trimmed by 5 bases and V by 4 bases; bases with no gene match: 8. Germline V gene sequence: CDR1 SNHLY, CDR2 FYNNEI. The CDR3 spans 15 residues. TCRdb's table, derived via immunoSEQ multiplex PCR, lists solely in-frame clones and lacks some. The table lists about 1.5 million clones, roughly 97% of them singletons, with over 1% in the top ten. The sequenced sample was naive CD4+ T cells sorted from blood. Subset of the sample: CD45RA+ positively selected. This clonotype originated in a man between 25 and 39 years old in good health. The chain joins TRBV2 to TRBJ1-5; 7 bases map to TRBD1. This CDR3 reads CASSGRTGSHQPQHF. As DNA, the CDR3 is TGTGCCAGCAGTGGACGGACAGGTTCGCATCAGCCCCAGCATTTT.